The 4 T cell receptor beta chains listed next were all sequenced from one sample in a study of T-cell reconstitution after alpha-beta-depleted transplantation in children. Construction of the TCRbeta library involved unique molecular identifiers. TCRdb processed the PCR reads anew with MiXCR; each CDR3 protein has one entry. The profile shows around 600,000 distinct CDR3 sequences, under 30% of them singletons. Source: PBMCs, mostly from graft donor cells, taken 360 days after TCRalphabeta/CD19-depleted stem cell transplant. The receptors derive from a boy under two years old who had a stem cell transplant for acute myeloid leukemia, so the T cells may come from the graft donor.

The chain combines TRBV11-2 with TRBJ2-6; D gene unclear. V shed 6 bases and J shed 4 bases, with 16 bases lying between them. Germline V gene sequence: CDR1 SGHAT, CDR2 FQNNGV. The CDR3 totals 16 residues. The CDR3 sequence is CASSFPSKHGANVLTF. CDR3 coding DNA: TGTGCCAGCAGTTTCCCGTCGAAACACGGGGCCAACGTCCTGACTTTC.

This clonotype was picked up many times. V is TRBV6-2 or TRBV6-3 and J is TRBJ2-3; D is undetermined. The CDR3 length is 11 residues. Deletions cut 4 bases from V and 6 bases from J, with 5 bases between. Germline CDR1 reads MNHEY; CDR2 reads SVGEGT. The CDR3 region is CASSFPDTQYF. CDR3 DNA sequence: TGTGCCAGCAGTTTTCCTGATACGCAGTATTTT.

The chain joins TRBV5-1 to TRBJ2-2; 8 positions agree with TRBD2. Germline V gene sequence: CDR1 SGHRS, CDR2 YFSETQ. Germline trimming cut 4 bases from V and 3 bases from J; bases unmatched to any gene: 11. The CDR3 runs to 17 residues. The DNA of the CDR3 is TGCGCCAGCAGCACCAACCCCGGGACTAGAGACACCGGGGAGCTGTTTTTT. It translates to CASSTNPGTRDTGELFF.

This clonotype was observed many times. This chain joins TRBV2 and TRBJ2-2; the match to TRBD1 covers 9 bases. This CDR3 region has 16 residues. Germline loops: CDR1 SNHLY, CDR2 FYNNEI. The ends lost 6 bases at V and 3 bases at J; junction bases unmatched: 8. In nucleotides, the CDR3 is TGTGCCAGCAGCTGGGGACAGGGAATGGACACCGGGGAGCTGTTTTTT. Protein product: CASSWGQGMDTGELFF.